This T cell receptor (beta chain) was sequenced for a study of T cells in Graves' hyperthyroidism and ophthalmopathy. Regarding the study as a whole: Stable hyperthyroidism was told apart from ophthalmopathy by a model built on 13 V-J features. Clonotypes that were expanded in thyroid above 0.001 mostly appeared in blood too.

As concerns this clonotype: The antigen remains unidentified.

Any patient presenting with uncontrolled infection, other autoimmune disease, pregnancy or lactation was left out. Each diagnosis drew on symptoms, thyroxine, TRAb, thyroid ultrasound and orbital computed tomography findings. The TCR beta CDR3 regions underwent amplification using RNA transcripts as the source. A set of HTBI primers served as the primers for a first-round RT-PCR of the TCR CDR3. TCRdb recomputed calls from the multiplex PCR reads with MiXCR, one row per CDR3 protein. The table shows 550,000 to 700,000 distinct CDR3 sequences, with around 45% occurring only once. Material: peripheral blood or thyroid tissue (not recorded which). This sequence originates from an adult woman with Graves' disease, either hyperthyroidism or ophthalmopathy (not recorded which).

As DNA, the CDR3 is TGCACCTGCAGCTTCGAGGGGGAAACTGAAGCTTTCTTT. This codes for CTCSFEGETEAFF. The rearrangement uses TRBV29-1 and TRBJ1-1, with a possible D match to TRBD1 (6 bases). Germline V gene lookup returns CDR1 SQVTM and CDR2 ANQGSEA. The length of the CDR3 is 13 residues.